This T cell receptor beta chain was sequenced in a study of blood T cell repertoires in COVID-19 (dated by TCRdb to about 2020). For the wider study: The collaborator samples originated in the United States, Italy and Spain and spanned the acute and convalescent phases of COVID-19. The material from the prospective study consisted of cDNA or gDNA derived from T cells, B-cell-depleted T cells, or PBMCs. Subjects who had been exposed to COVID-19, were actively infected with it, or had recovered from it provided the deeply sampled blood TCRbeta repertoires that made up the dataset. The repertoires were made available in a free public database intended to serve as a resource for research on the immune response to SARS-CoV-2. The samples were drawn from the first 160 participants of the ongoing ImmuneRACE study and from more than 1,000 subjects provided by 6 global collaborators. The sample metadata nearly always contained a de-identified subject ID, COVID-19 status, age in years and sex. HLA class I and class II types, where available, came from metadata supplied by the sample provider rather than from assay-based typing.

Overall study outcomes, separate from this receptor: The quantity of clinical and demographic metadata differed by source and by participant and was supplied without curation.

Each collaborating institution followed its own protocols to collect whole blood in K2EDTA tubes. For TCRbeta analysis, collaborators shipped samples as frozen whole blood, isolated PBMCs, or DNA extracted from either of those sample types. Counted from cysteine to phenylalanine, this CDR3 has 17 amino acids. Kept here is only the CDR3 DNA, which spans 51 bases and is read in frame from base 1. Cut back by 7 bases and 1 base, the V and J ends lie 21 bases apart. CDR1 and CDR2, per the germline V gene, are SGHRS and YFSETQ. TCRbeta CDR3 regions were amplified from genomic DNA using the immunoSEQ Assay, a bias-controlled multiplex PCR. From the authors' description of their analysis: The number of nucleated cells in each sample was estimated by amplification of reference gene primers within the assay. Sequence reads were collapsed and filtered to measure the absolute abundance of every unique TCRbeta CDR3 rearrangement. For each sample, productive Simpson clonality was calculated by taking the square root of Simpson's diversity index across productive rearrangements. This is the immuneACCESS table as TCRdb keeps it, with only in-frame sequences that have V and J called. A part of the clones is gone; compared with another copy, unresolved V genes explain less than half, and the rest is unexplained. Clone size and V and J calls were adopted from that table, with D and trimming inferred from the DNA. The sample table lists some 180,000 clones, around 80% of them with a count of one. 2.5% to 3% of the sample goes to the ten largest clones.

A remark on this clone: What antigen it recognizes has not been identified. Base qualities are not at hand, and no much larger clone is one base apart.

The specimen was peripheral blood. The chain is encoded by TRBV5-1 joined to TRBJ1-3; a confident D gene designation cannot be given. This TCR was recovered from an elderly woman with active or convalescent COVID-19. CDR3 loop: CASFREPGRGSGNTIYF. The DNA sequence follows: TGCGCCAGCTTCCGGGAGCCGGGAAGAGGGTCTGGAAACACCATATATTTT.